This entry lists 14 T cell receptor beta chains sequenced from one sample in a study of cytomegalovirus exposure and HLA in healthy donors. 13 Jbeta primers and 60 Vbeta primers were used for the PCR. Libraries were prepared by immunoSEQ multiplex PCR; TCRdb keeps only in-frame clonotypes and omits some of them. The table records about 160,000 clones, just under 80% of them present only once. The sequenced sample consisted of PBMCs. The receptors here all came from a man aged 18-30 years in good health and CMV-seropositive.

The gene calls are TRBV6-1 and TRBJ2-1; 8 bases line up with TRBD1. This CDR3 comprises 12 residues. V dropped 10 bases and J dropped 7; count of bases not matched to a gene: 6. Germline lookup yields CDR1 MNHNS and CDR2 SASEGT. CDR3 in amino acids: CATFDRGNEQFF. The CDR3 nucleotides read TGTGCCACCTTCGACAGGGGAAATGAGCAGTTCTTC.

V is TRBV6-5 and J is TRBJ2-3; tentatively, D is TRBD2 (7 bases). CDR1 and CDR2 from the germline V gene are MNHEY and SVGAGI. The CDR3 has 13 amino acids. V was trimmed by 5 bases and J by 6 bases, leaving 12 bases between them. CDR3 coding DNA: TGTGCCAGCAGTGGGGGGGCCAGGGATACGCAGTATTTT. This translates into CASSGGARDTQYF.

DNA of the CDR3: TGTGCCAGCAGCCCGACCGGGGCGGGGGTTATGAACACTGAAGCTTTCTTT. Its protein product is CASSPTGAGVMNTEAFF. This chain uses TRBV7-9 with TRBJ1-1, with D tentatively TRBD1 (5 bases). This CDR3 region has 17 residues. Deletions cut 5 bases from V and 0 bases from J, with 19 bases between. Germline V lookup: CDR1 SEHNR, CDR2 FQNEAQ (reference sequence).

To note about this clone: The junction does not match germline at one end; this may be a read error. At the DNA level, this CDR3 is encoded by other sequences in the same sample as well. CDR3: CASSPHPTACWSYEQYF. In DNA form, the CDR3 reads TGCGCCAGTAGCCCACACCCGACAGCGTGTTGGTCCTACGAGCAGTACTTC. The rearrangement links TRBV4-3 to TRBJ2-7; possible D gene TRBD1, 5 bases. The CDR3 totals 17 residues. CDR1 is LGHNA, CDR2 YSLEER, per germline.

Concerning this clone itself: Lacking the conserved final phenylalanine or tryptophan, this CDR3 likely reflects a read error. The chain joins TRBV6-6 to TRBJ1-6, with 7 bases matching TRBD1. J was trimmed by 9 bases and V by 6 bases; bases with no gene match: 8. The CDR3 totals 14 residues. Germline assignment: CDR1 MNHNY and CDR2 SVGAGI (reference sequence). CDR3 region: CASSRDSPLSPLHL. CDR3 DNA: TGTGCCAGCAGCCGGGACAGCCCACTTTCACCCCTCCACCTT.

The rearrangement uses TRBV5-1 and TRBJ2-5, with a weak D call TRBD1 (6 bases). The CDR3 length is 14 residues. Looked up from germline, CDR1 is SGHRS and CDR2 is YFSETQ. V was clipped by 4 bases and J by 3 bases, with 13 bases between them. Here the CDR3 DNA reads TGCGCCAGCAGCGTACGGACAGCAGAAGAGACCCAGTACTTC. It yields the protein CASSVRTAEETQYF. Combining the CDR3 with reference TRBV5-1 and TRBJ2-5 gives the whole variable domain KAGVTQTPRYLIKTRGQQVTLSCSPISGHRSVSWYQQTPGQGLQFLFEYFSETQRNKGNFPGRFSGRQFSNSRSEMNVSTLELGDSALYLCASSVRTAEETQYFGPGTRLLVL.

The V gene is TRBV11-2, the J gene TRBJ1-1; a possible D gene is TRBD1 (5 bases). CDR1 and CDR2 (germline): SGHAT, FQNNGV. V was clipped by 7 bases and J by 2 bases, with 14 bases between them. This CDR3 comprises 14 residues. The CDR3 region has the DNA TGTGCCAGCATCCCCCGGGGGGTAAACACTGAAGCTTTCTTT. This encodes CASIPRGVNTEAFF.

The rearrangement links TRBV4-2 to TRBJ1-5; TRBD1 is a possible D gene (6 bases). Looked up from germline, CDR1 is LGHNA and CDR2 is YNFKEQ. This CDR3 region has 18 residues. The V end lost 5 bases, the J end lost 9 bases, and 29 bases lay between the germline ends. The CDR3 nucleotides read TGTGCCAGCAGCTCCCGACAGGACTGGGAAGGCCCCAAAGGGCCCCAGCATTTT. Protein: CASSSRQDWEGPKGPQHF.

This clone was observed a handful of times. The chain links TRBV6-5 to TRBJ2-7, with 9 bases that match TRBD1. From germline, CDR1 is MNHEY and CDR2 SVGAGI. Germline trimming cut 0 bases from V and 6 bases from J; bases unmatched to any gene: 6. The CDR3 contains 15 residues. The CDR3 reads CASSYSGTGMSEQYF. The CDR3 region has the DNA TGTGCCAGCAGTTACTCCGGGACAGGGATGAGCGAGCAGTACTTC.

The V gene is TRBV7-2, the J gene TRBJ1-5, with 7 bases identical to TRBD1. Looked up from germline, CDR1 is SGHTA and CDR2 is FQGNSA. V lost 6 bases and J lost 0; bases outside the gene matches: 2. The CDR3 has 14 amino acids. In DNA form, the CDR3 reads TGTGCCAGCAGACAGGGGATTAGCAATCAGCCCCAGCATTTT. Translated: CASRQGISNQPQHF.

The chain has TRBV5-6 and TRBJ2-3, with 7 positions matching TRBD2. CDR3 length: 17 amino acids. The germline gives CDR1 SGHDT, CDR2 YYEEEE. V dropped 4 bases and J dropped 2; count of bases not matched to a gene: 13. CDR3 region: CASSPRTWGGFTDTQYF. The DNA of the CDR3 is TGTGCCAGCAGCCCCAGAACGTGGGGGGGATTCACAGATACGCAGTATTTT.

The V call is TRBV7-2, the J call TRBJ2-7, with 10 bases fitting TRBD1. V lost 4 bases and J lost 2; bases outside the gene matches: 5. The CDR3 is 15 residues long. CDR1 is SGHTA, CDR2 FQGNSA, per germline. CDR3 in DNA: TGTGCCAGCAGCTCGACGACAGGGGGCACCTACGAGCAGTACTTC. It yields the protein CASSSTTGGTYEQYF.

V usage is TRBV5-1 and J usage is TRBJ1-5, with 9 bases aligning to TRBD1. CDR1 is SGHRS and CDR2 is YFSETQ in the germline V gene. This CDR3 has 15 amino acids. V shed 1 base and J 3 bases; nucleotides not matched to a gene: 2. Written as DNA, the CDR3 is TGCGCCAGCAGCTTGACAGGGGGCCCCAATCAGCCCCAGCATTTT. This sequence encodes CASSLTGGPNQPQHF.

The chain combines TRBV7-8 with TRBJ2-2; 9 bases agree with TRBD2. Germline CDR1 is SGHVS and CDR2 is FQNEAQ. The CDR3 spans 16 residues. After removal of 1 base from V and 7 bases from J, the junction contained 7 bases not matched to a gene. The CDR3 loop is CASSLVSGSRVGELFF. DNA of the CDR3: TGTGCCAGCAGCTTAGTTAGCGGGAGCAGGGTCGGGGAGCTGTTTTTT. Filled out from reference TRBV7-8 and TRBJ2-2, the complete variable domain reads GAGVSQSPRYKVAKRGQDVALRCDPISGHVSLFWYQQALGQGPEFLTYFQNEAQLDKSGLPSDRFFAERPEGSVSTLKIQRTQQEDSAVYLCASSLVSGSRVGELFFGEGSRLTVL.